This T cell receptor (beta chain) was obtained from a study of Tregs in tolerant kidney transplant recipients. Clones were read by immunoSEQ multiplex PCR, and TCRdb kept only the in-frame ones, dropping some. The listing contains 45,000 to 55,000 clones. The TCR comes from a human donor who received a combined kidney and bone marrow transplant. Sequenced material: CD4+ T cells from blood, taken before the transplant.

This CDR3 reads CASSLAGLAPNIQYF. CDR3 DNA, as far as it was read: TGTGCCAGCAGCTTGGCCGGACTAGCCCCAAACATT. The rearrangement links TRBV5-6 to TRBJ2-4; 8 nucleotides line up with TRBD2. The read comes to an end 3 residues before the CDR3 does, leaving the germline J gene to fill in the end. CDR3 length equals 15 residues. With V trimmed by 0 bases and J by 6 bases, 5 bases remained unmatched. Germline V gene sequence: CDR1 SGHDT, CDR2 YYEEEE.